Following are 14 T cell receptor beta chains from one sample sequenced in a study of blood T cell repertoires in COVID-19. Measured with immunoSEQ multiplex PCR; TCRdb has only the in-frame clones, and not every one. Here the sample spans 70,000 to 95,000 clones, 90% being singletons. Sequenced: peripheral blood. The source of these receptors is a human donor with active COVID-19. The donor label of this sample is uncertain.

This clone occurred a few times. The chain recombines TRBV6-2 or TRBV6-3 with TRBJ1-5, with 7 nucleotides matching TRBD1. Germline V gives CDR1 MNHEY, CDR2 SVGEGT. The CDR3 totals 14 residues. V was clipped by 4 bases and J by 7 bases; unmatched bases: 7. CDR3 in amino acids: CASSSQGGGQPQHF. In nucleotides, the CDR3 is TGTGCCAGCAGTTCACAAGGGGGCGGACAGCCCCAGCATTTT.

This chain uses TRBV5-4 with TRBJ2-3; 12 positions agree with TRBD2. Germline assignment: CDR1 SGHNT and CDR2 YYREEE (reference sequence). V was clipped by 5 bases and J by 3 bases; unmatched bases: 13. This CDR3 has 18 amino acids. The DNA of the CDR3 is TGTGCCAGCAGACCTGCTAGCGGGGGGGCCAAGGGGACAGATACGCAGTATTTT. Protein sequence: CASRPASGGAKGTDTQYF.

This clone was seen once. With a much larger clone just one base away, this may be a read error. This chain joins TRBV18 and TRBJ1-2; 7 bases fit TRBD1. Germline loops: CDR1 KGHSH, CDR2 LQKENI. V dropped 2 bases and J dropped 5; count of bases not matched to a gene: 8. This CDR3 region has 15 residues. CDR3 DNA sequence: TGTGCCAGCTCACCAGGACAGGTCGCCTTATATGGCTACACCTTC. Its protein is CASSPGQVALYGYTF.

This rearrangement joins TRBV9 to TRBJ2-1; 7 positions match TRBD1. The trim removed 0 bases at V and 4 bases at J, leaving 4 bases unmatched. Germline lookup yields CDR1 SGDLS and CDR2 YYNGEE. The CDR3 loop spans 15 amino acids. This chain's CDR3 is CASSVGFRGYNEQFF. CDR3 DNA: TGTGCCAGCAGCGTAGGGTTCAGGGGGTACAATGAGCAGTTCTTC.

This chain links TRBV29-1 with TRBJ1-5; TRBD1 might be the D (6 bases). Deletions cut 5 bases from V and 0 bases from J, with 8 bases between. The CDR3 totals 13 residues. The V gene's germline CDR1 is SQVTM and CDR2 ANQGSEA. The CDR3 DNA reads TGCAGCGTTTCAGGGGCTAGCAATCAGCCCCAGCATTTT. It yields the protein CSVSGASNQPQHF.

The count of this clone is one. CDR3 coding DNA: TGCGCCAGCAGTGACCGGGCTAGCGGGGGCCTCTCCAAAAACATTCAGTACTTC. Encoded protein: CASSDRASGGLSKNIQYF. The rearrangement uses TRBV10-2 and TRBJ2-4, with 10 bases matching TRBD2. The germline V gene encodes CDR1 WSHSY and CDR2 SAAADI. This CDR3 contains 18 residues. V dropped 3 bases and J dropped 2; count of bases not matched to a gene: 10.

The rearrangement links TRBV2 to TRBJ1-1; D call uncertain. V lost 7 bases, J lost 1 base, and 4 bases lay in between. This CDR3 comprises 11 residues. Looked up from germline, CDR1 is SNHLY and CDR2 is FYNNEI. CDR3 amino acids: CASTGNTEAFF. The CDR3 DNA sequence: TGTGCCAGCACGGGGAACACTGAAGCTTTCTTT.

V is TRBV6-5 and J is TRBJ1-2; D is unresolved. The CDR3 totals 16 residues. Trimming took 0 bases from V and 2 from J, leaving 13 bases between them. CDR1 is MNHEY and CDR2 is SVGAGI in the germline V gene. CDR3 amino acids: CASSYSIYRPNYGYTF. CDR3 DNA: TGTGCCAGCAGTTACTCGATTTACAGACCGAACTATGGCTACACCTTC.

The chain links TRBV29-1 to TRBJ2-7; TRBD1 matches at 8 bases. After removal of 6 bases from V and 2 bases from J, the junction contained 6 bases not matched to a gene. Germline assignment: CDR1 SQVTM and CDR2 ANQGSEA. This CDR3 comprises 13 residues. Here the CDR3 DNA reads TGCAGCGTCAAACACAGGGGGACCTACGAGCAGTACTTC. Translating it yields CSVKHRGTYEQYF.

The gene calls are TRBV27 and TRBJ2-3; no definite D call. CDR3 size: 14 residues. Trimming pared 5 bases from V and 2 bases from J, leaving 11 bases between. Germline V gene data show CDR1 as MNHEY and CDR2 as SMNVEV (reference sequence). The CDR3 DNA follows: TGTGCCAGCAGTCCGCGACTCGACACAGATACGCAGTATTTT. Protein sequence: CASSPRLDTDTQYF.

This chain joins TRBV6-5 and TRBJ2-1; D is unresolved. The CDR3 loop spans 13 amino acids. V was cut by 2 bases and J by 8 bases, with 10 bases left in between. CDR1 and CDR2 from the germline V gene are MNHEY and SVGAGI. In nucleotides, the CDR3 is TGTGCCAGCAGTTACGCCCAAACTTATGAGCAGTTCTTC. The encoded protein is CASSYAQTYEQFF.

The CDR3 here is CASSQDRGLSYGYTF. CDR3 bases: TGTGCCAGCAGCCAAGATCGGGGTTTATCCTATGGCTACACCTTC. This chain joins TRBV4-2 and TRBJ1-2, with D hard to call. CDR3 length: 15 amino acids. Deletions cut 0 bases from V and 4 bases from J, with 12 bases between. Germline loops: CDR1 LGHNA, CDR2 YNFKEQ.

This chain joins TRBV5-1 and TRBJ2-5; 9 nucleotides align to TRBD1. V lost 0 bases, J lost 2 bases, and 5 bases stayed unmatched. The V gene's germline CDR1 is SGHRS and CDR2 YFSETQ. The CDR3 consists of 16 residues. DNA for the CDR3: TGCGCCAGCAGCTTGGGGGGACAGGGAAATCAAGAGACCCAGTACTTC. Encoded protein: CASSLGGQGNQETQYF.

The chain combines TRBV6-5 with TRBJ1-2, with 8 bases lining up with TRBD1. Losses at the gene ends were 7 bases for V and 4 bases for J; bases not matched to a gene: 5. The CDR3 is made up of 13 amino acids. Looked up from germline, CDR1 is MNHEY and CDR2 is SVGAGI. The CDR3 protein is CASTKTGGYGYTF. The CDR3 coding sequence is TGTGCCAGCACCAAAACAGGGGGCTATGGCTACACCTTC.